Sequencing of this TCR beta chain was carried out in a study of blood T cell repertoires in COVID-19. On the study more broadly: Samples taken during acute and convalescent COVID-19 were collected in the United States, Italy and Spain. Nucleic acid was either cDNA or gDNA, and it came from T cells, B-cell-depleted T cells, or PBMCs.

V was shortened by 5 bases and J by 5 bases, with 15 bases between the two germline ends. The CDR3 loop spans 14 amino acids. Germline CDR1 and CDR2: SEHNR and FQNEAQ (reference sequence). As originally analysed: Reference gene primer amplification gave nucleated cell count estimates. The method was immunoSEQ multiplex PCR; TCRdb's version includes in-frame clones alone and lacks a portion of them. The D gene and trimming were derived from the DNA, and the V and J assignments and clone size from that table. Of 90,000 to 130,000 clones in the sample, about 88% were seen once. Sequencing was performed on peripheral blood. The V and J genes are TRBV7-9 and TRBJ2-5; D possibly corresponds to TRBD1 (6 bases). This clonotype was sampled from a human donor in a cohort sampled during active COVID-19. The CDR3 region has the DNA TGTGCCAGCAGCCTTGAGACAGGCGGGGAGACCCAGTACTTC. Translation gives CASSLETGGETQYF.